The 17 T cell receptor beta chains below all came from one sample that was sequenced in a study of neurological immune-mediated disorders. MiXCR, run by TCRdb on the 5' RACE reads, gives a single entry per CDR3 protein. The table shows around 29,000 distinct CDR3 sequences, with roughly 12% occurring only once. The sequencing input was PBMCs. The receptors here all came from a woman between 55 and 75 years old in good health.

The table lists this clonotype with many counts. The chain couples TRBV29-1 to TRBJ2-2; TRBD2 agrees at 10 bases. The CDR3 has 14 residues. V lost 5 bases to trimming and J lost 1 base; unmatched junction nucleotides: 1. Germline lookup yields CDR1 SQVTM and CDR2 ANQGSEA. For the CDR3, the DNA is TGCAGCGTTCTAGCGGGGGTGAACACCGGGGAGCTGTTTTTT. It is translated as CSVLAGVNTGELFF.

This chain uses TRBV7-9 with TRBJ2-6; possible D gene TRBD1, 5 bases. Trimming stripped 1 base from V and 0 bases from J, with 10 bases between. The CDR3 spans 17 residues. CDR1 SEHNR and CDR2 FQNEAQ come from the germline V gene (reference sequence). The CDR3 region has the DNA TGTGCCAGCAGCTTAGGATCAGGGATCTCTGGGGCCAACGTCCTGACTTTC. This gives the protein CASSLGSGISGANVLTF.

This clonotype has just a few counts. The chain uses TRBV6-2 or TRBV6-3 and TRBJ2-3; D remains ambiguous. Germline V gene lookup returns CDR1 MNHEY and CDR2 SVGEGT. The CDR3 sequence is 15 residues long. Trimming left V 2 bases short and J 2 bases short, with 11 bases between. The CDR3 spells CASSYLYPVTDTQYF. The CDR3 DNA reads as TGTGCCAGCAGTTACCTGTATCCCGTCACAGATACGCAGTATTTT.

Comments on this clonotype: The conserved final phenylalanine or tryptophan is absent from the CDR3, which likely points to a read error. The rearrangement links TRBV3-1 to TRBJ2-7, with TRBD2 identical over 9 bases. Looked up from germline, CDR1 is LGHDT and CDR2 is YNNKEL (reference sequence). This CDR3 region has 14 residues. The CDR3 is CASSRGTSPYEQYS. CDR3 nucleotides: TGTGCCAGTAGCCGCGGGACTAGCCCCTACGAGCAGTACTCC.

This clonotype was counted many times. This chain joins TRBV28 and TRBJ2-1; 14 bases match TRBD2. V shed 4 bases and J 8 bases; nucleotides not matched to a gene: 10. The CDR3 runs to 17 residues. Germline lookup yields CDR1 MDHEN and CDR2 SYDVKM. The DNA for the CDR3 is TGTGCCAGCAGTTCCCCTCTGACTAGCGGGGGGGCCGATGAGCAGTTCTTC. Its protein product is CASSSPLTSGGADEQFF.

This clonotype was seen repeatedly, ten times or more. V and J are TRBV21-1 and TRBJ1-5; TRBD1 was called by the table and not checked on the DNA. TRBV21-1 constitutes a pseudogene. The length of the CDR3 is 20 residues. The CDR3 DNA is TGTGCCAGCAGCAAAGGAGTTGCAGGGAAAGGAGAGCGGAGCAATCAGCCCCAGCATTTT. Translation: CASSKGVAGKGERSNQPQHF.

Ten or more counts support this clonotype. The CDR3 bases are TGTGCCAGCAGCTTACGACAGGACAATGAGCAGTTCTTC. Protein product: CASSLRQDNEQFF. The gene calls are TRBV11-3 and TRBJ2-1; D is possibly TRBD1 (6 bases). The CDR3 contains 13 residues. Trimming left V 2 bases short and J 5 bases short, with 7 bases between. Germline CDR1 and CDR2: SGHNT and YENEEA.

This clonotype has a count of ten or more. The chain joins TRBV12-3 or TRBV12-4 to TRBJ2-2, with D unresolved. The germline V and J ends were trimmed by 3 bases and 7 bases, with 6 bases remaining between them. The CDR3 runs 12 residues. This CDR3 reads CASSFFYGELFF. The DNA for the CDR3 is TGTGCCAGCAGTTTTTTTTACGGGGAGCTGTTTTTT.

This clonotype was observed at least ten times. The V and J genes are TRBV5-1 and TRBJ1-3, with D unresolved. Trimming took 4 bases from V and 0 from J, leaving 5 bases between them. CDR1 is SGHRS, CDR2 YFSETQ, per germline. This CDR3 has 13 amino acids. The CDR3 DNA follows: TGCGCCAGCAGCAGCAGCTCTGGAAACACCATATATTTT. It translates to CASSSSSGNTIYF.

This clonotype was picked up many times. V usage is TRBV5-1 and J usage is TRBJ2-2; a possible D gene is TRBD2 (7 bases). V was shortened by 0 bases and J by 6 bases, with 12 bases between the two germline ends. The CDR3 consists of 15 residues. Germline lookup yields CDR1 SGHRS and CDR2 YFSETQ. The CDR3 region is CASSLDTGGSGELFF. DNA for the CDR3: TGCGCCAGCAGCTTGGATACGGGGGGCTCCGGGGAGCTGTTTTTT.

This clonotype was counted ten times or more. The chain carries TRBV4-3 and TRBJ2-7; 9 nucleotides match TRBD2. The junction had 3 bases not matched to a gene; V was cut back by 1 base and J by 2 bases. The CDR3 extends over 15 amino acids. CDR1 and CDR2 from the germline V gene are LGHNA and YSLEER. In DNA form, the CDR3 reads TGCGCCAGCAGCCAAGGACTAGCGGCCACCTACGAGCAGTACTTC. It is translated as CASSQGLAATYEQYF.

The chain joins TRBV19 to TRBJ2-5; the D is unclear. The length of the CDR3 is 12 residues. V lost 1 base and J lost 4, with 4 bases in between. Looked up from germline, CDR1 is LNHDA and CDR2 is SQIVND (reference sequence). CDR3 sequence: CASSIAGETQYF. CDR3 nucleotides: TGTGCCAGTAGTATAGCGGGAGAGACCCAGTACTTC. The whole variable domain, remainder taken from reference TRBV19 and TRBJ2-5, is DGGITQSPKYLFRKEGQNVTLSCEQNLNHDAMYWYRQDPGQGLRLIYYSQIVNDFQKGDIAEGYSVSREKKESFPLTVTSAQKNPTAFYLCASSIAGETQYFGPGTRLLVL.

In its sample, this clonotype was seen many times. V and J are TRBV29-1 and TRBJ1-5, with 7 bases fitting TRBD1. Per the germline V gene, CDR1 is SQVTM and CDR2 is ANQGSEA. The CDR3 runs to 13 residues. V was pared by 7 bases and J by 8 bases, with 11 bases of the junction left unmatched. This CDR3 reads CSARDSGREPQHF. CDR3 coding DNA: TGCAGCGCCAGGGACAGCGGGCGAGAGCCCCAGCATTTT.

This clonotype was counted ten times or more. The chain recombines TRBV11-2 with TRBJ1-1; D not resolved. Trimming took off 1 base at V and 0 bases at J, with 6 bases between the two ends. The germline gives CDR1 SGHAT, CDR2 FQNNGV. The CDR3 loop spans 14 amino acids. The CDR3 DNA follows: TGTGCCAGCAGCTTAGGCGGATTGAACACTGAAGCTTTCTTT. It encodes CASSLGGLNTEAFF.

Points on this clonotype: The junction shows a germline mismatch at one end, possibly a read error. V usage is TRBV12-3 or TRBV12-4 and J usage is TRBJ2-2; 8 nucleotides align to TRBD2. The CDR3 is 15 amino acids. The CDR3 reads CASSLGSGDTWELFF. CDR3 sequence (DNA): TGTGCCAGCAGTTTAGGTAGCGGGGACACCTGGGAGCTGTTCTTT.

This clonotype was seen many times. This rearrangement joins TRBV20-1 to TRBJ1-2; D might be TRBD1 (5 bases). Trimming shortened V by 5 bases and J by 4 bases, and 20 bases separated the two germline ends. Germline V gene data show CDR1 as DFQATT and CDR2 as SNEGSKA (reference sequence). This CDR3 contains 15 residues. This chain's CDR3 is CSARDSAWGFYGYTF. In nucleotides, the CDR3 is TGCAGTGCTCGGGACTCCGCGTGGGGGTTCTATGGCTACACCTTC.

This clonotype was recorded many times. The CDR3 region has the DNA TGTGCCAGCAGCTTAGGCAAGAGAAACACCATATATTTT. It encodes CASSLGKRNTIYF. The rearrangement uses TRBV7-9 and TRBJ1-3; no clear D. The CDR3 runs 13 residues. In germline, CDR1 is SEHNR, CDR2 FQNEAQ (reference sequence). V shed 1 base and J shed 5 bases, with 6 bases lying between them. The whole variable domain, filled in from reference TRBV7-9 and TRBJ1-3, reads DTGVSQNPRHKITKRGQNVTFRCDPISEHNRLYWYRQTLGQGPEFLTYFQNEAQLEKSRLLSDRFSAERPKGSFSTLEIQRTEQGDSAMYLCASSLGKRNTIYFGEGSWLTVV.